Sequencing of this T cell receptor beta chain was carried out in a study of blood T cell repertoires in COVID-19. CDR3 length: 15 amino acids. Per germline, CDR1 SQVTM and CDR2 ANQGSEA. V was trimmed by 1 base and J by 0 bases, leaving 10 bases between them. As handled by the study authors: Reference gene primer amplification in the assay estimated nucleated cell counts. Method: immunoSEQ multiplex PCR; TCRdb's copy keeps in-frame clones and lacks some. The V and J calls and clone size come from that table; D and trimming were worked out from the DNA. Here the sample spans about 84,000 clones, around 80% being singletons.

Sequenced: peripheral blood. The receptor was derived from a man of 80 years or more with active or convalescent COVID-19. The V gene is TRBV29-1, the J gene TRBJ1-3; D gene uncertain. The DNA for the CDR3 is TGCAGCGTTGAAGGACCGGACTTCTCTGGAAACACCATATATTTT. It yields the protein CSVEGPDFSGNTIYF.